The text below deals with one TCR beta chain. Its antigen remains undetermined. Within one base of it there is no much larger clone, and no base qualities were kept. The cohort comprised under 700 healthy bone marrow donors. All cohort members were sampled while nominally healthy, although unrecorded immune exposures were likely present. The donor was CMV seropositive and belonged to the group of 250 to 300 seropositive cohort members. Every donor gave a peripheral blood sample, and the peripheral blood mononuclear cells from that sample were used for TCR beta sequencing. Genomic DNA extraction from the blood cell samples was performed with the Qiagen DNeasy Blood Extraction Kit. The sample originates from a study of cytomegalovirus exposure and HLA in healthy donors (dated by TCRdb to 2015 to 2018). At the level of the whole study: According to an earlier analysis of 587 of the donors, 200 million or so T cells yielded some 120 million unique TCR beta sequences and about 280 Gb of sequence data. About 310 gigabases of sequencing data and tens of millions of unique TCR sequences were included in an early release covering about 700 HLA-typed donors. The genetic ancestry cluster associated with self-reported Caucasian donors included roughly 84% of the roughly 410 genotyped donors. The study aimed to test whether signatures of past pathogen exposure could be identified by cataloging public T cell receptors. Using immunosequencing, the study profiled T cell repertoires from around 670 subjects and related those repertoires to cytomegalovirus serostatus. Along with the roughly 710-subject first cohort, a separate validation cohort of over 90 different subjects was used. To predict cytomegalovirus infection status, the study combined high-throughput TCR immunosequencing, statistical association of individual TCRs with disease status, and machine learning. A later analysis re-analyzed previously published TCR beta repertoires from 666 donors and added high-resolution HLA genotyping to study TCR occurrence patterns. In the later analysis, no new phenotypic data were used to find candidate immune exposures; instead, reliance was placed on TCR beta sequences and their occurrence across donors. In an earlier analysis of 500 to 650 of the donors, high-throughput TCR beta sequencing was used to judge whether each TCR beta V gene segment behaved as functional or pseudogenic. Donor age, sex, ethnicity and CMV serostatus were compiled alongside the repertoire data. A later genetic analysis took genome-wide SNP genotypes for about three fifths of the 666 donors and used that subset as a discovery cohort. All discovery cohort repertoires had been generated on a single sequencing platform. HLA typing included class I and class II loci at four-digit resolution. The number of donors typed differed by locus, with about 629-630 for A, B, C, DRB1 and DQB1, 522 for DQA1, 600 to 610 for DPA1, and under 490 for DPB1. Roughly 5 DR-DQ haplotypes were treated as single units for association and clustering because of strong linkage in the cohort. On average, over 200,000 unique TCR beta nucleotide sequences were sequenced per donor among 398 genotyped donors of the cohort, with approximately 18% of those sequences being non-productive. Points the paper makes about the study in general: According to a later genetic analysis, donors in an Asian-associated ancestry cluster had fewer N-insertions in productive TCRs than the approximately 670-donor mean. A further reported finding was that TCR beta sequences accurately predicted the HLA-A and HLA-B alleles for most subjects in the first cohort. A cluster of highly shared sequence variants was judged likely to be a technical artifact of the sequencing pipeline. According to a later analysis, parvovirus B19, influenza, CMV and Epstein-Barr virus appeared linked to several top co-occurrence clusters. Because the 87-base-pair reads could not distinguish some IMGT-functional V segments, including TRBV6-2 and TRBV6-3, those segments were excluded. In a later analysis, the rate of TCR association differed among HLA loci, with DRB1 alleles having the most associated TCRs and HLA-C alleles having the fewest. The only immune exposure information available for the cohort was CMV serostatus. It was suggested by the authors that the approach could potentially be generalized to other disease states and immunological phenotypes. Cytomegalovirus status was reported to be diagnosed by the classifier with high specificity and sensitivity in both the original and validation cohorts. A later genetic analysis associated a missense DCLRE1C variant with V-gene and J-gene trimming of TCR beta chains, and an independent cohort replicated the association. Presence/absence analyses assumed roughly uniform sequencing depth across donors, an assumption that may not hold. Assigning TCR associations to individual alleles was difficult when HLA alleles, especially DR and DQ, strongly co-occurred. A later analysis found that HLA-associated TCR beta chains were more clonally expanded and had lower generation probabilities than equally common non-associated chains. According to a later analysis, most CMV-associated TCR beta chains appeared to be HLA-restricted, and the HLA associations seemed to be driven largely by CMV exposure. A later analysis associated about 17,000 TCR beta sequences with specific HLA alleles at a false discovery rate of 0.05. Broadly in line with IMGT annotations, most TCR beta V segments showed up in productive rearrangements about 87% or about 30% of the time in an earlier analysis of 587 of the donors. A total of about 150 TCR beta chains were listed by the study as associated with cytomegalovirus. Because counts were too low, more than 15 rarely observed V segments, including chromosome 9 orphons, were excluded from the earlier analysis of 587 of the donors. Correlated functional status among segregating V segments might reflect linkage disequilibrium, but an unknown experimental factor could not be ruled out. This cohort had only TCR beta chains sequenced, and the lack of alpha or paired-chain data limited which features could be detected. While some public TCRs were present in many individuals, most TCR sequences turned up only very rarely across donors. Because some donors lacked HLA typing at each locus, the association tests relied only on the typed subset. In vitro tests confirmed that a few of the cytomegalovirus-associated TCR beta chains recognize cytomegalovirus antigens.

CDR1 and CDR2, looked up from the germline V gene, are LGHNA and YSLEER. Trimming costs V 5 bases and J 5 bases, and their ends lie 15 bases apart. The CDR3 numbers 15 residues from cysteine through phenylalanine. Only the CDR3 DNA stays, 45 bases, in frame from base 1. The library relied on the immunoSEQ multiplex PCR assay. A mixture of 60 forward primers for TCR Vbeta segments and 13 reverse primers for TCR Jbeta segments was used in the multiplex PCR. The CDR3 region of rearranged TCR beta genes was amplified from genomic DNA by a multiplex PCR assay. The Illumina HiSeq System was used to sequence the amplified TCR beta libraries as 87-base-pair reads. The study's own analysis went as follows. Across the 670 or so repertoires, a later analysis counted tens of millions of unique TCR beta chains, about 10 million of which were shared by at least two donors. Raw reads were error-corrected and collapsed into unique sequences by a nearest-neighbor algorithm in which closely related sequences were merged to remove PCR and sequencing errors. Alignment of CDR3 sequences to IMGT reference sequences was used to assign V, D and J gene segments. For a sequence to be retained, a match of at least six nucleotides was required to both a V gene segment and a J gene segment. Rearrangements were classified as productive when the CDR3 lacked stop codons and remained in frame with V and J, and all other rearrangements were classified as non-productive. Following IMGT convention, CDR3 was defined as the stretch from the second conserved V-encoded cysteine up to the conserved J-encoded phenylalanine. The earlier analysis of 500 to 600 of the donors excluded sequences that lacked an unambiguous match to a single V gene segment. In an earlier analysis of a few hundred of the donors, V segments were called functional above 56.7% productive rearrangements and were called segregating when the between-donor standard deviation exceeded 5%. To diagnose cytomegalovirus status from the catalog of TCR beta chain sequences, a statistical classification framework was built. In a later analysis, TCR nucleotide sequences were compared against IMGT/GENE-DB human TR gene sequences so that V and J genes could be assigned. Using the TCRdist pipeline, a later analysis assigned CDR3 sequences along with most-parsimonious VDJ recombination scenarios. In a later analysis, each TCR beta chain was defined by its CDR3 amino acid sequence together with its V-gene family, and reads lacking a unique V-gene family were excluded. As a way to deal with suspected cross-contamination and a sequencing artifact, a later analysis dropped 640 or so nucleotide sequences that were highly shared and had low generation probability. A later analysis calculated a clonal expansion index for each public chain from normalized within-repertoire ranks of inferred template counts. A later analysis computed generation probabilities with a VDJ recombination model fitted to out-of-frame rearrangements, and checked the results against IGoR. In a later analysis, TCR-TCR, TCR-HLA and TCR-CMV co-occurrence was scored with hypergeometric tests, and a repertoire-size bias correction was applied to TCR pairs. A later analysis estimated false discovery rates by permuting HLA or CMV assignments 20 times. In a later analysis, co-occurring TCRs were grouped with DBSCAN, and TCRdist sequence similarity was added when clustering was performed within HLA-allele-positive subsets. For co-occurrence clustering, repertoires with fewer than 30,000 or more than 120,000 public chains were excluded, along with roughly five repertoires with anomalous nucleotide sharing. TCRdb stores this immuneACCESS table with in-frame sequences only. Part of the clones is absent; in the studies checked, under half of the shortfall reflects unresolved V genes, and no reason is known for the rest. From that table come the V and J calls and clone size; the DNA was used to work out D and trimming. The sample records about 110,000 clones, just over 75% of which are singletons. The top ten constitute roughly 13% of the sample.

The sample was PBMCs. This TCR derives from a man under 40 in good health and CMV-seropositive. The V and J genes are TRBV4-3 and TRBJ1-4; 6 matching bases give a weak D call of TRBD1. The CDR3 corresponds to CASSSIRTANEKLFF. The DNA is TGCGCCAGCAGCTCTATCAGGACAGCGAATGAAAAACTGTTTTTT.